The next 10 T cell receptor beta chains were all read from a single sample in a study of blood T cell repertoires in COVID-19. Assay: immunoSEQ multiplex PCR; the TCRdb copy retains only in-frame clones and omits some. The table has roughly 200,000 clones, 75% to 90% seen once; the top ten hold about 10%. The sample consisted of PBMCs or T cells enriched from blood (not recorded which). The receptors derive from a man in his forties who had recovered from COVID-19.

The chain is built from TRBV12-5 and TRBJ2-7, with D possibly TRBD1 on 6 matching bases. Germline CDR1 is LGHNT and CDR2 is FRNRAP. CDR3 length equals 17 residues. Trimming removed 0 bases at V and 9 bases at J, with 24 bases between. CDR3 sequence (DNA): TGTGCTAGTGGTTTGGTACTATGGGGGACACCGTTTACGGGGCAGTACTTC. Translating gives CASGLVLWGTPFTGQYF.

The V and J genes are TRBV19 and TRBJ1-5, with D possibly matching TRBD1 (6 bases). Trimming stripped 5 bases from V and 6 bases from J, with 14 bases between. CDR3 size: 14 residues. Germline V gene sequence: CDR1 LNHDA, CDR2 SQIVND (reference sequence). CDR3 coding DNA: TGTGCCAGTAGTCCTACAGGGTTTGGTCAGCCCCAGCATTTT. It translates to CASSPTGFGQPQHF.

The CDR3 spells CASSEGQGYEKLFF. The CDR3 coding sequence is TGTGCCAGCAGCGAGGGACAGGGGTATGAAAAACTGTTTTTT. V usage is TRBV7-9 and J usage is TRBJ1-4; 10 bases are a match to TRBD1. Germline loops: CDR1 SEHNR, CDR2 FQNEAQ (reference sequence). Trimming at V came to 5 bases and at J to 6 bases, leaving 3 bases not matched to a gene. The length of the CDR3 is 14 residues.

The chain links TRBV12-5 to TRBJ1-4; D ambiguous. V dropped 1 base and J dropped 8 bases, with 8 bases sitting between them. Germline CDR1 is LGHNT and CDR2 is FRNRAP. The CDR3 sequence is 13 residues long. Here the CDR3 DNA reads TGTGCTAGTGGTTTGGCTACCCTGGAAAAACTGTTTTTT. Translation: CASGLATLEKLFF. The full variable domain, rest sourced from reference TRBV12-5 and TRBJ1-4, is DARVTQTPRHKVTEMGQEVTMRCQPILGHNTVFWYRQTMMQGLELLAYFRNRAPLDDSGMPKDRFSAEMPDATLATLKIQPSEPRDSAVYFCASGLATLEKLFFGSGTQLSVL.

The chain links TRBV10-3 to TRBJ1-1; D perhaps matches TRBD1 (5 bases). Trimming shortened V by 4 bases and J by 7 bases, and 10 bases separated the two germline ends. The CDR3 consists of 12 residues. The germline V gene encodes CDR1 ENHRY and CDR2 SYGVKD. The CDR3 DNA is TGTGCCATCAGTGGTGGGGCACGTGAAGCTTTCTTT. Residues: CAISGGAREAFF.

J is TRBJ1-4 and V is TRBV15; D might be TRBD1 (5 bases). Germline CDR1 and CDR2: LNHNV and YYDKDF (reference sequence). Trimming cost V 6 bases and J 8 bases, with 19 bases left between them. The CDR3 is 15 residues long. CDR3 protein: CATRIRRDAREKLFF. In nucleotides, the CDR3 is TGTGCCACCAGAATACGGAGGGACGCGCGGGAAAAACTGTTTTTT.

The CDR3, as DNA: TGTGCCAGTAGTACTGACCGGGACAGGTACTATGGCTACACCTTC. It specifies CASSTDRDRYYGYTF. This chain links TRBV19 with TRBJ1-2, with 8 bases that match TRBD1. Germline V gene lookup returns CDR1 LNHDA and CDR2 SQIVND (reference sequence). The CDR3 is made up of 15 amino acids. Trimming took 4 bases from V and 3 from J; bases not matched to a gene: 7.

The rearrangement links TRBV12-5 to TRBJ1-5; TRBD1 is a possible D gene (6 bases). The ends were cut back, 6 bases at V and 2 bases at J, with 23 bases in the middle. Germline V gives CDR1 LGHNT, CDR2 FRNRAP. The CDR3 extends over 18 amino acids. This chain's CDR3 is CASGLINPGGRGNQPQHF. CDR3 coding DNA: TGTGCTAGTGGCCTGATAAATCCGGGGGGCAGAGGCAATCAGCCCCAGCATTTT.

This rearrangement joins TRBV3-1 (or the pseudogene TRBV3-2) to TRBJ1-2; 7 nucleotides line up with TRBD1. This CDR3 has 15 amino acids. The germline gives CDR1 LGHDT, CDR2 YNNKEL (reference sequence). V lost 4 bases and J lost 2; bases outside the gene matches: 7. The CDR3 DNA sequence: TGTGCCAGCAGCCGTCCGGGACAGAGAAACTATGGCTACACCTTC. Translated: CASSRPGQRNYGYTF.

In DNA, the CDR3 is TGTGCCAGCAGGACAGGGGTAAGGTACGAGCAGTACTTC. Translating it yields CASRTGVRYEQYF. The chain uses TRBV6-5 and TRBJ2-7, with 8 bases fitting TRBD1. Germline CDR1 MNHEY, CDR2 SVGAGI. The V segment lost 6 bases and the J segment 4 bases; nucleotides outside the gene matches: 5. The CDR3 consists of 13 residues.